These 28 T cell receptor beta chains originate from one sample sequenced in a study of T cell responses to AZD1222 COVID-19 vaccine. The assay was immunoSEQ multiplex PCR, and TCRdb's table has in-frame clones only and misses some. The sample lists 90,000 to 150,000 clones; 89% were seen once. The sample was peripheral blood, taken on day 0 of AZD1222 vaccination. Receptors originate from an adult in good health.

CDR3 sequence (DNA): TGCGCCAGCACTGGGGGTCGGACGAACACTGAAGCTTTCTTT. Its translation: CASTGGRTNTEAFF. The rearrangement uses TRBV5-1 and TRBJ1-1; D is possibly TRBD1 (5 bases). Germline V gene data show CDR1 as SGHRS and CDR2 as YFSETQ. The germline V and J ends were trimmed by 6 bases and 1 base, with 13 bases remaining between them. The CDR3 has 14 amino acids.

V and J are TRBV19 and TRBJ1-5, with a tentative D call TRBD1 (6 bases). V gave up 3 bases and J gave up 4 bases, with 13 bases separating them. The length of the CDR3 is 15 residues. The germline gives CDR1 LNHDA, CDR2 SQIVND (reference sequence). CDR3 coding DNA: TGTGCCAGTAGTATGTGGGGGGCTTTAAATCAGCCCCAGCATTTT. Protein product: CASSMWGALNQPQHF.

The CDR3 region is CASSYDIPRNSPLHF. The CDR3 DNA reads TGTGCCAGCAGTTATGATATACCCCGTAATTCACCCCTCCACTTT. V gene TRBV6-6 combines with J gene TRBJ1-6; D unclear. Germline V gives CDR1 MNHNY, CDR2 SVGAGI (reference sequence). Trimming cost V 3 bases and J 6 bases, with 12 bases left between them. CDR3 length: 15 residues.

The chain employs TRBV7-9 and TRBJ2-7; D is undetermined. Trimming removed 0 bases at V and 3 bases at J, with 9 bases between. This CDR3 has 14 residues. Germline CDR1 and CDR2: SEHNR and FQNEAQ (reference sequence). The CDR3 reads CASSLAPTGYEQYF. DNA for the CDR3: TGTGCCAGCAGCTTAGCGCCGACCGGCTACGAGCAGTACTTC.

This sequence joins TRBV2 and TRBJ2-7; possible D gene TRBD2, 6 bases. Per the germline V gene, CDR1 is SNHLY and CDR2 is FYNNEI. The length of the CDR3 is 15 residues. The ends were cut back, 7 bases at V and 0 bases at J, with 16 bases in the middle. The CDR3 bases are TGTGCCAGCACTCTGGGACTGAGGAGCTCCTACGAGCAGTACTTC. It translates to CASTLGLRSSYEQYF.

The chain joins TRBV10-2 to TRBJ1-2; 8 bases are a match to TRBD1. CDR1 and CDR2 (germline): WSHSY, SAAADI. The CDR3 is made up of 13 amino acids. Trimming cost V 7 bases and J 3 bases; bases outside gene matches: 4. The DNA of the CDR3 is TGCGCCAGCACATCGACAGGGGACTATGGCTACACCTTC. Protein product: CASTSTGDYGYTF.

J is TRBJ2-3 and V is TRBV6-2 or TRBV6-3, with D hard to call. Germline CDR1 MNHEY, CDR2 SVGEGT. V lost 5 bases to trimming and J lost 4 bases, with 13 bases between them. The CDR3 is made up of 14 amino acids. The CDR3 loop is CASSDNPLPDTQYF. As DNA, the CDR3 is TGTGCCAGCAGTGACAATCCCCTTCCAGATACGCAGTATTTT.

The chain has TRBV7-2 and TRBJ1-4; 8 bases are shared with TRBD1. The J segment lost 8 bases and the V segment lost 6 bases, leaving 8 bases of the junction unmatched. CDR1 is SGHTA, CDR2 FQGNSA, per germline. CDR3 size: 14 residues. CDR3 bases: TGTGCCAGCAGTTCAGGGGGCCTTTGGGAAAAACTGTTTTTT. Translation gives CASSSGGLWEKLFF. The variable domain in full, completed from reference TRBV7-2 and TRBJ1-4, reads GAGVSQSPSNKVTEKGKDVELRCDPISGHTALYWYRQSLGQGLEFLIYFQGNSAPDKSGLPSDRFSAERTGGSVSTLTIQRTQQEDSAVYLCASSSGGLWEKLFFGSGTQLSVL.

The sample holds a few counts of this clone. The gene calls are TRBV6-5 and TRBJ2-7, with TRBD2 matching over 10 bases. V was pared by 8 bases and J by 6 bases, with 10 bases of the junction left unmatched. The CDR3 extends over 14 amino acids. Germline V CDR1 and CDR2: MNHEY, SVGAGI. The CDR3 protein is CASVISGRIGEQYF. The CDR3 DNA is TGTGCCAGCGTAATTAGCGGGAGGATCGGCGAGCAGTACTTC.

The gene calls are TRBV6-5 and TRBJ2-7; TRBD2 matches 8 bases. V shed 2 bases, J shed 4 bases, and the junction held 10 bases outside the gene matches. Germline assignment: CDR1 MNHEY and CDR2 SVGAGI. This CDR3 is 16 amino acids long. The CDR3, as DNA: TGTGCCAGCAGTTACGTAGATAGCGGGATGTCGTACGAGCAGTACTTC. Translating gives CASSYVDSGMSYEQYF.

The rearrangement links TRBV6-5 to TRBJ2-5; D is possibly TRBD2 (5 bases). Trimming cost V 8 bases and J 2 bases, with 9 bases left between them. CDR1 MNHEY and CDR2 SVGAGI come from the germline V gene. The CDR3 is 12 amino acids. CDR3: CASDRGQETQYF. The DNA for the CDR3 is TGTGCCAGCGACCGGGGACAAGAGACCCAGTACTTC.

V gene TRBV4-1 combines with J gene TRBJ1-4, with a possible D match to TRBD1 (5 bases). Germline-derived CDR1 and CDR2 are MGHRA and YSYEKL. This CDR3 is built from 15 residues. V was clipped by 6 bases and J by 3 bases, with 14 bases between them. The CDR3 loop reads CASRFVGPANEKLFF. CDR3 nucleotides: TGCGCCAGCAGATTCGTGGGGCCGGCTAATGAAAAACTGTTTTTT.

The rearrangement joins TRBV30 to TRBJ1-3, with D possibly matching TRBD1 (5 bases). The CDR3 length is 16 residues. V lost 4 bases and J 0 bases, leaving 16 bases between the germline ends. CDR1 and CDR2 (germline): GTSNPN, SVGIG (reference sequence). CDR3 sequence (DNA): TGTGCCTGGAATTCATGGGGCTCCTCCTCTGGAAACACCATATATTTT. This encodes CAWNSWGSSSGNTIYF. The full variable domain, rest sourced from reference TRBV30 and TRBJ1-3, is SQTIHQWPATLVQPVGSPLSLECTVEGTSNPNLYWYRQAAGRGLQLLFYSVGIGQISSEVPQNLSASRPQDRQFILSSKKLLLSDSGFYLCAWNSWGSSSGNTIYFGEGSWLTVV.

This clone has a single count. V usage is TRBV2 and J usage is TRBJ2-7; D is uncertain. Germline V gives CDR1 SNHLY, CDR2 FYNNEI. This CDR3 has 13 residues. V gave up 3 bases and J gave up 2 bases, with 8 bases separating them. CDR3 region: CASSEGYTYEQYF. The CDR3 nucleotides read TGTGCCAGCAGTGAGGGGTACACCTACGAGCAGTACTTC.

This clone was seen only a few times. The V and J genes are TRBV19 and TRBJ1-5; D ambiguous. Germline-derived CDR1 and CDR2 are LNHDA and SQIVND (reference sequence). The CDR3 covers 15 residues. V lost 4 bases, J lost 0 bases, and 10 bases lay in between. The CDR3 DNA follows: TGTGCCAGTAGTAGGGAATTTCATAGCAATCAGCCCCAGCATTTT. Translated: CASSREFHSNQPQHF.

The chain combines TRBV5-1 with TRBJ1-3; TRBD1 aligns across 9 bases. This CDR3 spans 14 amino acids. Looked up from germline, CDR1 is SGHRS and CDR2 is YFSETQ. V was pared by 2 bases and J by 4 bases, with 1 base of the junction left unmatched. Here the CDR3 DNA reads TGCGCCAGCAGCTTTACAGGGGGCGGAAACACCATATATTTT. This gives the protein CASSFTGGGNTIYF.

V gene TRBV4-2 combines with J gene TRBJ2-7, with 8 bases fitting TRBD2. The CDR3 spans 16 residues. Germline V gene lookup returns CDR1 LGHNA and CDR2 YNFKEQ. V lost 0 bases, J lost 6 bases, and 10 bases stayed unmatched. For the CDR3, the DNA is TGTGCCAGCAGCCAAGAGGGGGGGACTAGGGGCTCCGAGCAGTACTTC. The encoded protein is CASSQEGGTRGSEQYF.

This chain connects TRBV18 to TRBJ1-1, with a weak D call TRBD1 (6 bases). V was clipped by 0 bases and J by 4 bases, with 15 bases between them. In germline, CDR1 is KGHSH, CDR2 LQKENI. The CDR3 covers 16 residues. The CDR3 DNA reads TGTGCCAGCTCACCACCGTTTTCCCGGACAGCCACTGAAGCTTTCTTT. Protein product: CASSPPFSRTATEAFF.

The chain carries TRBV2 and TRBJ2-7, with D perhaps assigned TRBD1 or TRBD2 (5 bases each). The CDR3 is made up of 14 amino acids. Between the trimmed V and J ends, which lost 6 bases and 3 bases, there was a span of 15 bases. Germline V gene sequence: CDR1 SNHLY, CDR2 FYNNEI. In nucleotides, the CDR3 is TGTGCCAGCAGAAGTCGGGACGTGGGCTACGAGCAGTACTTC. This sequence encodes CASRSRDVGYEQYF. The entire variable domain, with the rest obtained from reference TRBV2 and TRBJ2-7, is as follows: EPEVTQTPSHQVTQMGQEVILRCVPISNHLYFYWYRQILGQKVEFLVSFYNNEISEKSEIFDDQFSVERPDGSNFTLKIRSTKLEDSAMYFCASRSRDVGYEQYFGPGTRLTVT.

The CDR3: CASSPDSNQPQHF. The CDR3 DNA follows: TGTGCCAGCAGCCCGGACAGCAATCAGCCCCAGCATTTT. This chain uses TRBV7-9 with TRBJ1-5; D not certain. Germline V gives CDR1 SEHNR, CDR2 FQNEAQ (reference sequence). CDR3 length: 13 amino acids. The germline V and J ends were trimmed by 5 bases and 1 base, with 6 bases remaining between them.

V and J are TRBV7-9 and TRBJ1-1; 10 positions agree with TRBD1. This CDR3 spans 15 amino acids. Germline-derived CDR1 and CDR2 are SEHNR and FQNEAQ (reference sequence). J gave up 3 bases and V 5 bases, and 6 bases lay outside the gene matches. The CDR3 DNA follows: TGTGCCAGCAGCCCCGGGACAGGGGTAGACACTGAAGCTTTCTTT. It yields the protein CASSPGTGVDTEAFF.

CDR3 coding DNA: TGTGCCAGCAGTCCTGGGGCTACAGGCTACGAGCAGTACTTC. This sequence encodes CASSPGATGYEQYF. The genes are TRBV28 and TRBJ2-7, with D perhaps matching TRBD1 (5 bases). The CDR3 is made up of 14 amino acids. V was cut by 5 bases and J by 3 bases, with 14 bases left in between. Germline V gene lookup returns CDR1 MDHEN and CDR2 SYDVKM.

The chain combines TRBV5-1 with TRBJ1-5; TRBD1 matches 7 bases. V trimming: 4 bases; J trimming: 3 bases; junction bases outside the gene matches: 4. The CDR3 consists of 14 residues. The germline V gene encodes CDR1 SGHRS and CDR2 YFSETQ. CDR3 sequence (DNA): TGCGCCAGCAGCCCTGGGACAGCCAATCAGCCCCAGCATTTT. This codes for CASSPGTANQPQHF.

The V call is TRBV7-9, the J call TRBJ1-3, with D perhaps matching TRBD1 (6 bases). Germline V lookup: CDR1 SEHNR, CDR2 FQNEAQ (reference sequence). This CDR3 region has 14 residues. The V end lost 5 bases, the J end lost 0 bases, and 8 bases lay between the germline ends. The CDR3 region is CASSPQGSGNTIYF. CDR3 DNA sequence: TGTGCCAGCAGCCCACAGGGCTCTGGAAACACCATATATTTT.

This clone has just one count. This chain joins TRBV6-6 and TRBJ2-4, with D perhaps given as TRBD1 or TRBD2 (5 bases each). V was trimmed by 6 bases and J by 0 bases, leaving 15 bases between them. Germline loops: CDR1 MNHNY, CDR2 SVGAGI (reference sequence). The CDR3 spans 16 residues. DNA of the CDR3: TGTGCCAGCAGACCATGGACGGGGCTAGCCAAAAACATTCAGTACTTC. Amino acids: CASRPWTGLAKNIQYF.

In DNA form, the CDR3 reads TGTGCCAGCAGTTATTCGTCAGGAATATACAATGAGCAGTTCTTC. Protein sequence: CASSYSSGIYNEQFF. The rearrangement uses TRBV6-5 and TRBJ2-1; D unresolved. Germline V gene data show CDR1 as MNHEY and CDR2 as SVGAGI. The CDR3 covers 15 residues. V dropped 3 bases and J dropped 4 bases, with 13 bases sitting between them.

The rearrangement uses TRBV5-5 and TRBJ2-3; D remains ambiguous. Germline values: CDR1 SGHKS, CDR2 YYEKEE (reference sequence). Trimming stripped 0 bases from V and 7 bases from J, with 9 bases between. The CDR3 runs 13 residues. The CDR3 nucleotides read TGTGCCAGCAGCTTGGAGACGGGTCATACGCAGTATTTT. Encoded protein: CASSLETGHTQYF.

This clone was recorded only once. This chain joins TRBV6-1 and TRBJ2-7; TRBD1 aligns across 8 bases. V lost 1 base, J lost 4 bases, and 6 bases stayed unmatched. Germline CDR1 reads MNHNS; CDR2 reads SASEGT. The CDR3 runs to 15 residues. CDR3 coding DNA: TGTGCCAGCAGTGAAGGGCAGGGGGCGCGTTACGAGCAGTACTTC. It yields the protein CASSEGQGARYEQYF.